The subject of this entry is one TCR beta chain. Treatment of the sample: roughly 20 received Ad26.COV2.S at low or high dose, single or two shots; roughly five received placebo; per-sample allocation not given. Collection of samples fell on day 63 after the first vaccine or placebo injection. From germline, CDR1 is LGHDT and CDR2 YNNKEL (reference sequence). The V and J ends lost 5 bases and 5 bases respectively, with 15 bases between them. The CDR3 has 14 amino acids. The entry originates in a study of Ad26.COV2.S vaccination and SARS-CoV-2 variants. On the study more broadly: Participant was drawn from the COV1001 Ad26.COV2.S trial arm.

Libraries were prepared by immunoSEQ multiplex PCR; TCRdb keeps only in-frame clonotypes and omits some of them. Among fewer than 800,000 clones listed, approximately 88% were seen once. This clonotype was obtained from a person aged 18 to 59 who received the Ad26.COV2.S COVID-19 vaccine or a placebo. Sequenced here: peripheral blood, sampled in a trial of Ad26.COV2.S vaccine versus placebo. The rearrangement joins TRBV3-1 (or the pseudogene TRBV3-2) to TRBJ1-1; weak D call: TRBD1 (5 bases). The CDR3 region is CASSEAGRRTEAFF. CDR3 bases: TGTGCCAGCAGCGAGGCAGGGCGGCGGACTGAAGCTTTCTTT.